This TCR beta chain emerged from a study of blood T cell repertoires in COVID-19. The junction had 3 bases not matched to a gene; V was cut back by 0 bases and J by 4 bases. Germline V gene lookup returns CDR1 SGHRS and CDR2 YFSETQ. The CDR3 contains 16 residues. Profiling relied on immunoSEQ multiplex PCR, and the TCRdb table lists in-frame clones only, not all of them. The table lists around 150,000 clones, 75% to 90% of them singletons. The TCR sequence derives from a woman aged 80 or over with active or convalescent COVID-19. Sample: peripheral blood. The V gene is TRBV5-1, the J gene TRBJ2-1; TRBD1 matches at 11 bases. CDR3 nucleotides: TGCGCCAGCAGCTTGGAAGGGACAGGGGGTTACAATGAGCAGTTCTTC. This sequence encodes CASSLEGTGGYNEQFF.